These 22 T cell receptor beta chains originate from one sample sequenced in a study of cytomegalovirus exposure and HLA in healthy donors. PCR amplification relied on 60 Vbeta primers (plus 13 Jbeta primers). Only in-frame clones appear in the TCRdb table, and some are missing; sequencing was by immunoSEQ multiplex PCR. The table records under 250,000 clones, approximately 78% of them present only once. The sequenced sample was PBMCs. The receptors originated from a middle-aged woman in good health and CMV-seronegative.

The chain recombines TRBV9 with TRBJ2-1, with 8 bases fitting TRBD2. The ends lost 3 bases at V and 7 bases at J; junction bases unmatched: 6. The CDR3 is 14 residues long. The germline gives CDR1 SGDLS, CDR2 YYNGEE. The CDR3 loop is CASSAGLGSNEQFF. CDR3 nucleotide sequence: TGTGCCAGCAGCGCGGGACTAGGGAGTAATGAGCAGTTCTTC.

V usage is TRBV7-9 and J usage is TRBJ2-1; D remains unclear. Trimming removed 1 base from V and 4 bases from J, with 8 bases in between. Germline V gene data show CDR1 as SEHNR and CDR2 as FQNEAQ (reference sequence). This CDR3 contains 14 residues. The CDR3 sequence is CASSLVLRYNEQFF. The DNA for the CDR3 is TGTGCCAGCAGCTTAGTTCTCAGGTACAATGAGCAGTTCTTC.

This clone has only one observation. The chain combines TRBV6-5 with TRBJ1-1; 7 bases map to TRBD1. The CDR3 runs 14 residues. Trimming took 5 bases from V and 5 from J; bases not matched to a gene: 8. Germline CDR1 MNHEY, CDR2 SVGAGI. CDR3: CASSPGGGDTEAFF. The CDR3 DNA follows: TGTGCCAGCAGTCCAGGGGGAGGAGATACTGAAGCTTTCTTT.

This clone appeared a few times. The J gene is TRBJ2-7, the V gene TRBV4-2, with a tentative D call TRBD1 (7 bases). This CDR3 has 14 residues. V was clipped by 3 bases and J by 1 base, with 10 bases between them. CDR1 is LGHNA and CDR2 is YNFKEQ in the germline V gene. This chain's CDR3 is CASSHAGQSYEQYF. DNA for the CDR3: TGTGCCAGCAGCCATGCGGGACAGTCCTACGAGCAGTACTTC.

The gene calls are TRBV2 and TRBJ1-2; TRBD1 might be the D (6 bases). The germline gives CDR1 SNHLY, CDR2 FYNNEI. The CDR3 covers 14 residues. Between the trimmed V and J ends, which lost 0 bases and 7 bases, there was a span of 12 bases. The CDR3 DNA reads TGTGCCAGCAGTGAAGCGGGGGGGGCAGGTGGCTACACCTTC. Translating gives CASSEAGGAGGYTF.

V usage is TRBV10-3 and J usage is TRBJ1-2, with a tentative D call TRBD1 (6 bases). CDR1 ENHRY and CDR2 SYGVKD come from the germline V gene. The V end was cut by 0 bases, the J end by 3 bases, with 14 bases between. This CDR3 region has 16 residues. The DNA of the CDR3 is TGTGCCATCAGTGAGTCGAGCGCGGGGGCCTACTATGGCTACACCTTC. As protein: CAISESSAGAYYGYTF.

The chain combines TRBV6-5 with TRBJ2-5; 9 bases line up with TRBD1. CDR3 size: 13 residues. With V trimmed by 7 bases and J by 4 bases, 4 bases remained unmatched. Germline V gene lookup returns CDR1 MNHEY and CDR2 SVGAGI. The CDR3 coding sequence is TGTGCCAGCAAAGCGACAGGGGGAGAGACCCAGTACTTC. Translation: CASKATGGETQYF.

The chain uses TRBV5-1 and TRBJ1-4, with 10 bases matching TRBD1. Germline V gene sequence: CDR1 SGHRS, CDR2 YFSETQ. Trimming removed 4 bases from V and 6 bases from J; junction bases left unmatched: 3. The CDR3 has 14 residues. CDR3 residues: CASSRQGADEKLFF. Written as DNA, the CDR3 is TGCGCCAGCAGCCGACAGGGGGCCGATGAAAAACTGTTTTTT.

The rearrangement joins TRBV29-1 to TRBJ2-3; D perhaps matches TRBD2 (6 bases). Trimming took 7 bases from V and 0 from J, leaving 17 bases between them. The CDR3 totals 15 residues. The germline gives CDR1 SQVTM, CDR2 ANQGSEA. In nucleotides, the CDR3 is TGCAGCGCCTGGCGGAGGGGCCGGAGCACAGATACGCAGTATTTT. Encoded protein: CSAWRRGRSTDTQYF.

The CDR3 here is CASRLARRTGEKGLNTEAFF. The CDR3 DNA sequence: TGTGCAAGTCGCTTAGCTAGAAGGACAGGCGAGAAGGGCCTGAACACTGAAGCTTTCTTT. This chain joins TRBV12-2 and TRBJ1-1; the table's D call of TRBD1 was not tested on the DNA. TRBV12-2 is a listed pseudogene. The CDR3 consists of 20 residues.

V and J are TRBV28 and TRBJ2-2; TRBD1 is a possible D gene (6 bases). This CDR3 contains 15 residues. CDR1 is MDHEN, CDR2 SYDVKM, per germline. Trimming left V 3 bases short and J 1 base short, with 9 bases between. CDR3 protein: CASSFRGLNTGELFF. The CDR3 bases are TGTGCCAGCAGTTTCAGGGGCCTGAACACCGGGGAGCTGTTTTTT.

V usage is TRBV7-9 and J usage is TRBJ1-2; weak D call: TRBD1 (6 bases). The germline V and J ends were trimmed by 5 bases and 4 bases, with 11 bases remaining between them. CDR1 SEHNR and CDR2 FQNEAQ come from the germline V gene (reference sequence). This CDR3 has 13 amino acids. CDR3 sequence reads: CASSPRGIYGYTF. In DNA, the CDR3 is TGTGCCAGCAGCCCCAGGGGTATCTATGGCTACACCTTC. The variable domain in full, completed from reference TRBV7-9 and TRBJ1-2, reads DTGVSQNPRHKITKRGQNVTFRCDPISEHNRLYWYRQTLGQGPEFLTYFQNEAQLEKSRLLSDRFSAERPKGSFSTLEIQRTEQGDSAMYLCASSPRGIYGYTFGSGTRLTVV.

The chain employs TRBV9 and TRBJ2-1; the match to TRBD2 covers 7 bases. Germline trimming cut 8 bases from V and 2 bases from J; bases unmatched to any gene: 10. This CDR3 region has 15 residues. CDR1 is SGDLS and CDR2 is YYNGEE in the germline V gene. For the CDR3, the DNA is TGTGCCAGTTTCGGCGGGAGTATTCCCTACAATGAGCAGTTCTTC. Its translation: CASFGGSIPYNEQFF.

This chain connects TRBV9 to TRBJ2-5; possibly TRBD1 for D (6 bases). This CDR3 has 15 amino acids. CDR1 and CDR2 (germline): SGDLS, YYNGEE. The V end lost 0 bases, the J end lost 5 bases, and 14 bases lay between the germline ends. CDR3 sequence: CASSVGVGALETQYF. The CDR3 nucleotides are TGTGCCAGCAGCGTAGGAGTGGGGGCTCTGGAGACCCAGTACTTC.

The chain has TRBV7-9 and TRBJ2-1; the D is unclear. This CDR3 has 11 amino acids. Germline values: CDR1 SEHNR, CDR2 FQNEAQ (reference sequence). Trimming stripped 4 bases from V and 9 bases from J, with 7 bases between. CDR3: CASSYSAEQFF. The CDR3 DNA reads as TGTGCCAGCAGCTACTCCGCTGAGCAGTTCTTC.

The V and J genes are TRBV19 and TRBJ2-7; 10 positions match TRBD2. Germline V CDR1 and CDR2: LNHDA, SQIVND (reference sequence). The length of the CDR3 is 15 residues. Trimming cost V 2 bases and J 5 bases; bases outside gene matches: 6. The CDR3, as DNA: TGTGCCAGTAGTATAAGGCTAGCGGGAGAGCACGAGCAGTACTTC. Residues: CASSIRLAGEHEQYF. The complete variable domain, with remaining parts taken from reference TRBV19 and TRBJ2-7, reads DGGITQSPKYLFRKEGQNVTLSCEQNLNHDAMYWYRQDPGQGLRLIYYSQIVNDFQKGDIAEGYSVSREKKESFPLTVTSAQKNPTAFYLCASSIRLAGEHEQYFGPGTRLTVT.

The V and J genes are TRBV2 and TRBJ2-7; 15 nucleotides align to TRBD2. With V trimmed by 5 bases and J by 6 bases, 20 bases remained unmatched. CDR1 and CDR2 from the germline V gene are SNHLY and FYNNEI. CDR3 size: 20 residues. The CDR3 spells CASSPTGLAGGPWGLREQYF. CDR3 bases: TGTGCCAGCAGTCCAACCGGACTAGCGGGAGGGCCTTGGGGGTTACGCGAGCAGTACTTC. Full variable domain (outside the CDR3, taken from reference TRBV2 and TRBJ2-7): EPEVTQTPSHQVTQMGQEVILRCVPISNHLYFYWYRQILGQKVEFLVSFYNNEISEKSEIFDDQFSVERPDGSNFTLKIRSTKLEDSAMYFCASSPTGLAGGPWGLREQYFGPGTRLTVT.

This rearrangement joins TRBV4-1 to TRBJ2-1; 7 bases are shared with TRBD1. After removal of 0 bases from V and 8 bases from J, the junction contained 4 bases not matched to a gene. This CDR3 is built from 14 residues. In germline, CDR1 is MGHRA, CDR2 YSYEKL. CDR3 sequence: CASSQETGYHEQFF. The CDR3 DNA is TGCGCCAGCAGCCAAGAGACAGGGTACCATGAGCAGTTCTTC.

The J gene is TRBJ1-1, the V gene TRBV28; D is perhaps TRBD1 (6 bases). The CDR3 spans 15 residues. In germline, CDR1 is MDHEN, CDR2 SYDVKM. Trimming cost V 7 bases and J 5 bases, with 20 bases left between them. The CDR3 DNA reads TGTGCCAGCACTACACACCAACAGGGAAGAACTGAAGCTTTCTTT. It is translated as CASTTHQQGRTEAFF.

The chain couples TRBV11-3 to TRBJ2-1, with 10 bases identical to TRBD1. J lost 2 bases, V lost 5 bases, and 18 bases had no gene match. Per germline, CDR1 SGHNT and CDR2 YENEEA. This CDR3 has 20 amino acids. The CDR3 loop reads CASSPPPGQGSGGAYNEQFF. The CDR3 bases are TGTGCCAGCAGCCCCCCCCCGGGACAGGGGAGCGGCGGAGCCTACAATGAGCAGTTCTTC.

This chain connects TRBV11-2 to TRBJ1-1, with D maybe TRBD1 (5 bases). V was cut by 6 bases and J by 0 bases, with 14 bases left in between. The germline V gene has CDR1 SGHAT and CDR2 FQNNGV. The CDR3 is 15 residues long. CDR3 protein: CASRFQGGLNTEAFF. The CDR3 coding sequence is TGTGCCAGCAGGTTTCAGGGCGGATTGAACACTGAAGCTTTCTTT.

The genes are TRBV5-4 and TRBJ1-2; 10 bases agree with TRBD1. With 4 bases clipped from V and 7 bases from J, the junction kept 10 bases outside the gene matches. CDR1 SGHNT and CDR2 YYREEE come from the germline V gene (reference sequence). The CDR3 runs to 15 residues. The CDR3 DNA follows: TGTGCCAGCAGCACTGGACAGGGGGTAGGTGGTGGCTACACCTTC. This translates into CASSTGQGVGGGYTF.